Each of the 2 T cell receptor beta chains below was sequenced from the same sample in a study of cytomegalovirus exposure and HLA in healthy donors. It was with 60 Vbeta and 13 Jbeta primers that the PCR ran. Clones were sequenced by immunoSEQ multiplex PCR, and TCRdb holds only the in-frame ones, with some missing. Seen here are around 67,000 clones, approximately 78% observed once, and the top ten hold 7.8%. The sequencing input was PBMCs. The receptor set was obtained from a man younger than 30 in good health and CMV-seropositive.

The V gene is TRBV30, the J gene TRBJ2-5; 8 nucleotides agree with TRBD1. The V gene's germline CDR1 is GTSNPN and CDR2 SVGIG (reference sequence). This CDR3 region has 13 residues. CDR3 sequence (DNA): TGTTCAATGGAGCCGGGACAGGCGGAGACCCAGTACTTC. It yields the protein CSMEPGQAETQYF.

This clone was recorded only once. The chain carries TRBV19 and TRBJ1-2; 9 bases agree with TRBD1. CDR3 length: 13 residues. From germline, CDR1 is LNHDA and CDR2 SQIVND (reference sequence). Trimming cost V 7 bases and J 8 bases; bases outside gene matches: 8. The CDR3 sequence: CASTSGQGSGYTF. DNA of the CDR3: TGTGCCAGTACCTCCGGACAGGGGAGCGGCTACACCTTC.